The sequence of this TCR beta chain was determined in a study of T cell repertoires in cytomegalovirus infection. Study-level findings and limits: Dominating the ex vivo response were TCR beta clonotypes that were CMV-specific and HLA-C-restricted.

At least ten counts were recorded for this clonotype. Its target is not known. TCRdb called the reads again in MiXCR, with one record for every CDR3 protein. This sample has about 260,000 distinct CDR3 sequences, with roughly 13% found just once. Germline V gene data show CDR1 as WSHSY and CDR2 as SAAADI. Trimming took off 9 bases at V and 2 bases at J, with 17 bases between the two ends. The CDR3 contains 14 residues. This TCR derives from a human donor in good health (CMV status not recorded). Some clones in this sample may be carry-over from other donors' samples. What was sequenced was PBMCs. The rearrangement links TRBV10-2 to TRBJ2-7; the D gene is possibly TRBD1 (6 bases). The CDR3 bases are TGCGCCAGTCTCACCCGGGACAACCCCTACGAGCAGTACTTC. Protein: CASLTRDNPYEQYF.